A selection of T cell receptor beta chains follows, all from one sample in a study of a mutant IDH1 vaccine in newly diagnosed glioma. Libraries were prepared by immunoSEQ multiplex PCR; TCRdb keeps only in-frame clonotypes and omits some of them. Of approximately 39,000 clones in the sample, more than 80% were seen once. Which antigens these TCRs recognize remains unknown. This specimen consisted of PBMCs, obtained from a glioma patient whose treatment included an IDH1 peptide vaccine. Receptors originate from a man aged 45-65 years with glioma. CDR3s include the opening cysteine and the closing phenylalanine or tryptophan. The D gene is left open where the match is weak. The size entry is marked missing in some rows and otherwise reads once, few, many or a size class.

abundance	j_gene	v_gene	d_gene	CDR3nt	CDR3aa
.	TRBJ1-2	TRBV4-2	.	TGTGCCAGCAGCCAACACCGGACAGATTATGGCTACACCTTC	CASSQHRTDYGYTF
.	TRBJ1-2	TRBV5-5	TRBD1	TGTGCCAGCAGCTCCGGGACAGGGAGCTATGGCTACACCTTC	CASSSGTGSYGYTF
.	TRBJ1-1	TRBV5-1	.	TGCGCCAGCAGCTTGGGGGCGGGGGGGCTCACTGAAGCTTTCTTT	CASSLGAGGLTEAFF
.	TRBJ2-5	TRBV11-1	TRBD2	TGTGCCAGCAGCCCCGGGACTAGCGGGGGGGGTCAGGAGACCCAGTACTTC	CASSPGTSGGGQETQYF
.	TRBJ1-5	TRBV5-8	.	TGTGCCAGCAGCTTGGCGGGAAACCAGCCCCAGCATTTT	CASSLAGNQPQHF
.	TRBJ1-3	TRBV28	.	TGTGCCAGCAGTCCGGGACGGAGCTCTGGAAACACCATATATTTT	CASSPGRSSGNTIYF
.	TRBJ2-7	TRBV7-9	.	TGTGCCAGCGGTCGGGCCTACGAGCAGTACTTC	CASGRAYEQYF
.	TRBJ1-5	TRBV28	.	TGTGCCAGCAGTTTTTCCCAGGGGTTTAGCAATCAGCCCCAGCATTTT	CASSFSQGFSNQPQHF
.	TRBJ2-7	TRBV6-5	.	TGTGCCAGCAGCCCAACCGGGGGACCCTACGAGCAGTACTTC	CASSPTGGPYEQYF
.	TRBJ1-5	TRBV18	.	TGTGCCAGCTCAACACTACAGGGTAATCAGCCCCAGCATTTT	CASSTLQGNQPQHF
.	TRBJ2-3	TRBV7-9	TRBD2	TGTGCCAGCAGCTCACTAGCGGGAGTCGCAGATACGCAGTATTTT	CASSSLAGVADTQYF
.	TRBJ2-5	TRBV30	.	TGTGCCTGGAGTCCTAAAGAGACCCAGTACTTC	CAWSPKETQYF
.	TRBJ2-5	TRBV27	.	TGTGCCAGCAGTCTTAATGCCCTAACAGGGACCCAGTACTTC	CASSLNALTGTQYF
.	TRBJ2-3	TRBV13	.	TGTGCCAGCAGCTTAGTTAGCAGCTCCACAGATACGCAGTATTTT	CASSLVSSSTDTQYF
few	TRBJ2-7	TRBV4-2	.	TGTGCCAGCAGCCCGGACATAGGGGCCTACGAGCAGTACTTC	CASSPDIGAYEQYF
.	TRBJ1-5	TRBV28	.	TGTGCCAGCAGTTTACTGGCGGAGAATCAGCCCCAGCATTTT	CASSLLAENQPQHF
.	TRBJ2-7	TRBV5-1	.	TGCGCCAGCAGCACCGGGGACTGGATAAATTACGAGCAGTACTTC	CASSTGDWINYEQYF
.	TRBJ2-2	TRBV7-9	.	TGTGCCAGCACCACGAACCCGAACACCGGGGAGCTGTTTTTT	CASTTNPNTGELFF
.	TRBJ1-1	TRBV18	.	TGTGCCAGCTCGGGCGGCTTGAACACTGAAGCTTTCTTT	CASSGGLNTEAFF
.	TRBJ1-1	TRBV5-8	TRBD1	TGTGCCAGCAGTATGCATGTGGGGACAGGGGGCACTGAAGCTTTCTTT	CASSMHVGTGGTEAFF
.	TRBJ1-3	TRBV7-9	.	TGTGCCAGCAGATCTACTCAGGGTCTCAATTCTGGAAACACCATATATTTT	CASRSTQGLNSGNTIYF
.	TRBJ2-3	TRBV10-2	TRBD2	TGCGCCAGCAGCAGACTAGCGAGCACAGATACGCAGTATTTT	CASSRLASTDTQYF
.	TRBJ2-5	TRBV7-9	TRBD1	TGTGCCAGCAGCCCCGGGACAGGGAGGGTGGGGACCCAGTACTTC	CASSPGTGRVGTQYF
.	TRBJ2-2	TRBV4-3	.	TGCGCCAGCAGCCAAGAACGCGCAGGGTCGGCTGCGATGGATGTCACCGGGGAGCTGTTTTTT	CASSQERAGSAAMDVTGELFF
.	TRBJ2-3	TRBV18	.	TGTGCCAGCTCACCAAGGTCCGAATTCACAGATACGCAGTATTTT	CASSPRSEFTDTQYF
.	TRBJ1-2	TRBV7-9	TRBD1	TGTGCCAGCAGCCGAGCGGGACAGGGAAGGTATGGCTACACCTTC	CASSRAGQGRYGYTF
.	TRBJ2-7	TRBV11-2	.	TGTGCCAGCAGCCGTGGGGGGTACGAGCAGTACTTC	CASSRGGYEQYF
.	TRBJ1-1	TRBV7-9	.	TGTGCCAGCACCAGCCCCGGGAGGGGTGCTTTCTTT	CASTSPGRGAFF
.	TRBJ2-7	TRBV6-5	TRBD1	TGTGCCAGCAGTCCCCGGGACAGGGGTAACCACGAGCAGTACTTC	CASSPRDRGNHEQYF
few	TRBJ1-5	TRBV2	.	TGTGCTACCACGGGGGGAGCTCAGCCCCAGCATTTT	CATTGGAQPQHF
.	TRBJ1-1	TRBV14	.	TGTGCCAGCAGCCAAGTCAGCCCCTCAGCTTTCTTT	CASSQVSPSAFF
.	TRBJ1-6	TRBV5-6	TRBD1	TGTGCCAGCAGCGGGGACAGGGGATATGGCAATTCACCCCTCCACTTT	CASSGDRGYGNSPLHF
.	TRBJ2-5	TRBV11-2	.	TGTGCCAGCAGCCTTGACCCAGTCGGGGAGACCCAGTACTTC	CASSLDPVGETQYF
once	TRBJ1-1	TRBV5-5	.	TGTGCCAGCAGTTCCCACCCGACAGCTGAAGCTTTCTTT	CASSSHPTAEAFF
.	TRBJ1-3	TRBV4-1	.	TGCGCCAGCAGCCAAGATCGAGGACTACCTGGAAACACCATATATTTT	CASSQDRGLPGNTIYF
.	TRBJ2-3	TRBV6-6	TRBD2	TGTGCCAGCAGTTCGGGCGGGAGTATTGATACGCAGTATTTT	CASSSGGSIDTQYF
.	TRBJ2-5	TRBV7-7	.	TGTGCTAGCAGCTTGGGTCCGCGGGAGACCCAGTACTTC	CASSLGPRETQYF
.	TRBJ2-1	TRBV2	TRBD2	TGTGCCAGCAGGGACCCAAGCGGGAGGGCCCACAATGAGCAGTTCTTC	CASRDPSGRAHNEQFF
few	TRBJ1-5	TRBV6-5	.	TGTGCCAGCAGTGCGGGCCTCAATCAGCCCCAGCATTTT	CASSAGLNQPQHF
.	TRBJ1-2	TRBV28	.	TGTGCCAGCAGTAACAGGGTCAATGGCTACACCTTC	CASSNRVNGYTF
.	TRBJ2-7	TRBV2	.	TGTGCCGCGACCCCGGAATACTCCTACGAGCAGTACTTC	CAATPEYSYEQYF
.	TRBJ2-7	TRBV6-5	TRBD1	TGTGCCAGCAGTGACCTCAGGGGGTACGAGCAGTACTTC	CASSDLRGYEQYF
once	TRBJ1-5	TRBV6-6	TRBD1	TGTGCCAGCAAATATGAGACAGGGGATCAGCCCCAGCATTTT	CASKYETGDQPQHF
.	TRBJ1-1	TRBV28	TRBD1	TGTGCCAGCAGTTTCGACAGGGGTGAAGCTTTCTTT	CASSFDRGEAFF
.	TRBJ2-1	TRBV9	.	TGTGCCAGCAGCGTAGCTGGGCAGAGCTCCTACAATGAGCAGTTCTTC	CASSVAGQSSYNEQFF
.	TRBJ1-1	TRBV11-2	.	TGTGCCAGCAGCCCAGGAAATTCTGAAGCTTTCTTT	CASSPGNSEAFF